These 22 T cell receptor beta chains were sequenced from one sample in a study of T cell responses to AZD1222 COVID-19 vaccine. Using immunoSEQ multiplex PCR, the repertoire was profiled, and TCRdb retains in-frame clones only, with some absent. The profile covers under 40,000 clones, with approximately 80% appearing a single time and about 4.7% taken by the ten largest. This material consisted of peripheral blood, taken 28 days after the second AZD1222 dose. The receptors were sampled from an adult who received the AZD1222 COVID-19 vaccine.

By proportion, this clone is medium-sized. The chain couples TRBV21-1 to TRBJ1-6. TRBV21-1 is classified as a pseudogene. CDR3 length: 20 amino acids. CDR3 DNA sequence: TGTGCCAGCAGCTCCCACCGGGGATCCGTAAAGCCAAAATCCAGTTCACCCCTCCACTTT. This codes for CASSSHRGSVKPKSSSPLHF.

This chain joins TRBV4-1 and TRBJ2-2, with TRBD2 matching 10 bases. CDR3 length: 18 residues. The junction had 14 bases not matched to a gene; V was cut back by 4 bases and J by 6 bases. The V gene's germline CDR1 is MGHRA and CDR2 YSYEKL. This CDR3 reads CASSRTPAGGGSAGELFF. CDR3 DNA sequence: TGCGCCAGCAGCCGCACCCCAGCGGGAGGGGGTAGCGCCGGGGAGCTGTTTTTT.

This chain links TRBV6-5 with TRBJ2-7, with D possibly TRBD1 on 7 matching bases. This CDR3 has 15 residues. V lost 7 bases to trimming and J lost 4 bases, with 20 bases between them. Germline V gives CDR1 MNHEY, CDR2 SVGAGI. The CDR3 nucleotides read TGTGCCAGCAAGCAGGGGGGAGACGAAACATACGAGCAGTACGTC. Translated: CASKQGGDETYEQYV.

The table lists this clone with a few counts. V usage is TRBV11-2 and J usage is TRBJ2-4; D ambiguous. Germline CDR1 is SGHAT and CDR2 is FQNNGV. V lost 5 bases, J lost 4 bases, and 9 bases lay in between. This CDR3 region has 13 residues. The chain's CDR3 is CASSRSRKNIQYF. The CDR3 DNA sequence: TGTGCCAGCAGCCGAAGCAGAAAAAACATTCAGTACTTC.

The chain carries TRBV5-1 and TRBJ1-4, with D perhaps matching TRBD1 (5 bases). Trimming left V 0 bases short and J 5 bases short, with 11 bases between. Germline V gene data show CDR1 as SGHRS and CDR2 as YFSETQ. The CDR3 length is 15 residues. The CDR3: CASSLVGTANEKLFF. Here the CDR3 DNA reads TGCGCCAGCAGCTTGGTCGGGACGGCCAATGAAAAACTGTTTTTT.

V gene TRBV2 combines with J gene TRBJ2-6; the D call may be TRBD1 or TRBD2 (5 bases each). V dropped 7 bases and J dropped 0 bases, with 16 bases sitting between them. The germline V gene encodes CDR1 SNHLY and CDR2 FYNNEI. CDR3 length: 17 amino acids. In DNA form, the CDR3 reads TGTGCCAGCAAATACGGGACGGTGAGCTCTGGGGCCAACGTCCTGACTTTC. Translated, it gives CASKYGTVSSGANVLTF.

The chain has TRBV6-5 and TRBJ1-5; 8 nucleotides line up with TRBD1. The length of the CDR3 is 15 residues. Germline trimming cut 0 bases from V and 5 bases from J; bases unmatched to any gene: 3. The germline CDR1 and CDR2 sequences are MNHEY and SVGAGI. CDR3 residues: CASSYSAGGYQPQHF. In nucleotides, the CDR3 is TGTGCCAGCAGTTACTCAGCAGGGGGCTATCAGCCCCAGCATTTT.

V and J are TRBV5-1 and TRBJ1-1; D gene uncertain. Germline loops: CDR1 SGHRS, CDR2 YFSETQ. V was trimmed by 4 bases and J by 1 base, leaving 8 bases between them. This CDR3 has 13 amino acids. The chain's CDR3 is CASSPDGNTEAFF. CDR3 sequence (DNA): TGCGCCAGCAGCCCGGACGGGAACACTGAAGCTTTCTTT.

This CDR3 reads CASSYSSSANEQFF. The CDR3 coding sequence is TGTGCCAGCAGTTACTCGTCCTCCGCCAATGAGCAGTTCTTC. The chain has TRBV6-6 and TRBJ2-1, with no clear D. Trimming shortened V by 0 bases and J by 6 bases, and 9 bases separated the two germline ends. Germline V gene data show CDR1 as MNHNY and CDR2 as SVGAGI (reference sequence). CDR3 length equals 14 residues.

This clone appeared once. V gene TRBV6-1 combines with J gene TRBJ2-7; 7 bases line up with TRBD1. Germline CDR1 and CDR2: MNHNS and SASEGT. This CDR3 has 16 residues. V gave up 2 bases and J gave up 3 bases; unmatched junction bases: 10. The CDR3 DNA reads as TGTGCCAGCAGTGAATACCAGGGACAGTCTATCTACGAGCAGTACTTC. The encoded protein is CASSEYQGQSIYEQYF.

The chain carries TRBV3-1 (or the pseudogene TRBV3-2) and TRBJ2-7; a weak D match, TRBD2 (5 bases). The CDR3 spans 17 residues. The germline V gene has CDR1 LGHDT and CDR2 YNNKEL (reference sequence). The germline V and J ends were trimmed by 1 base and 2 bases, with 18 bases remaining between them. CDR3 residues: CASSQVYSVATPYEQYV. CDR3 DNA: TGTGCCAGCAGCCAAGTATATAGCGTAGCGACCCCCTACGAGCAGTACGTC.

Turning to this clone: A read error is possible here, since a much larger clone lies one base away. Other DNA variants within this sample encode the same CDR3. The J gene is TRBJ1-2, the V gene TRBV24-1; 7 bases line up with TRBD1. Per germline, CDR1 KGHDR and CDR2 SFDVKD. Losses at the gene ends were 7 bases for V and 0 bases for J; bases not matched to a gene: 1. This CDR3 spans 13 amino acids. DNA for the CDR3: TGTGCCACCAGCGACAGGGCTAACTATGGCTACACCTTC. As protein: CATSDRANYGYTF.

V gene TRBV4-2 combines with J gene TRBJ2-1; TRBD1 might be the D (5 bases). The germline V and J ends were trimmed by 4 bases and 2 bases, with 9 bases remaining between them. There are 14 residues in the CDR3. The germline V gene encodes CDR1 LGHNA and CDR2 YNFKEQ. The chain's CDR3 is CASSLRGTYNEQFF. The CDR3 nucleotides are TGTGCCAGCAGCCTAAGGGGAACCTACAATGAGCAGTTCTTC.

The V and J genes are TRBV9 and TRBJ2-1; D possibly corresponds to TRBD1 (6 bases). Germline V gene data show CDR1 as SGDLS and CDR2 as YYNGEE. V was clipped by 0 bases and J by 2 bases, with 9 bases between them. CDR3 size: 15 residues. This chain's CDR3 is CASSVEDRAYNEQFF. The CDR3 coding sequence is TGTGCCAGCAGCGTAGAGGACAGAGCCTACAATGAGCAGTTCTTC.

This clone showed up just a few times. The CDR3 loop reads CASSLSGTSGRPFF. CDR3 DNA sequence: TGTGCCAGCAGCTTATCCGGGACTAGCGGGAGACCGTTCTTC. J is TRBJ2-1 and V is TRBV7-2, with 14 positions matching TRBD2. V lost 2 bases, J lost 15 bases, and 6 bases stayed unmatched. This CDR3 comprises 14 residues. Germline-derived CDR1 and CDR2 are SGHTA and FQGNSA.

J is TRBJ2-2 and V is TRBV19; a possible D gene is TRBD2 (5 bases). This CDR3 has 14 residues. Trimming removed 6 bases from V and 1 base from J, with 9 bases in between. Germline V gives CDR1 LNHDA, CDR2 SQIVND (reference sequence). This CDR3 is CASRVSENTGELFF. The CDR3 DNA reads TGTGCCAGTAGGGTTAGCGAGAACACCGGGGAGCTGTTTTTT.

This rearrangement joins TRBV6-5 to TRBJ1-2; 10 bases are shared with TRBD1. The germline CDR1 and CDR2 sequences are MNHEY and SVGAGI. The ends lost 7 bases at V and 4 bases at J; junction bases unmatched: 6. The CDR3 is 14 residues long. The CDR3 DNA sequence: TGTGCCAGCAAAGACAGGGGGCGCGGCTATGGCTACACCTTC. Its translation is CASKDRGRGYGYTF.

V is TRBV4-1 and J is TRBJ1-4, with TRBD1 matching 8 bases. This CDR3 has 16 residues. The V segment lost 4 bases and the J segment 4 bases; nucleotides outside the gene matches: 8. Germline CDR1 reads MGHRA; CDR2 reads YSYEKL. This CDR3 is CASSRGTGANNEKLFF. The CDR3, as DNA: TGCGCCAGCAGCCGGGGGACAGGCGCTAATAATGAAAAACTGTTTTTT.

The V gene is TRBV6-5, the J gene TRBJ2-7, with D possibly TRBD2 on 6 matching bases. This CDR3 is built from 13 residues. The germline V gene has CDR1 MNHEY and CDR2 SVGAGI. The V gene lost 2 bases and the J gene lost 4 bases, with 9 bases spanning the gap. The CDR3 DNA reads TGTGCCAGCAGTTACGGAGGGAATTACGAGCAGTACTTC. This encodes CASSYGGNYEQYF.

J is TRBJ1-1 and V is TRBV7-9, with D hard to call. With 5 bases removed from V and 0 bases from J, the gap between germline ends came to 13 bases. Germline CDR1 and CDR2: SEHNR and FQNEAQ (reference sequence). The CDR3 extends over 15 amino acids. CDR3 in DNA: TGTGCCAGCAGCCCCAGTGGCAGGTTGAACACTGAAGCTTTCTTT. This translates into CASSPSGRLNTEAFF.

In DNA, the CDR3 is TGTGCCAGTAGTATACAGGGGGCAGCGAATGAGCAGTTCTTC. Translation gives CASSIQGAANEQFF. The J gene is TRBJ2-1, the V gene TRBV19; 8 bases align to TRBD1. Germline values: CDR1 LNHDA, CDR2 SQIVND (reference sequence). After removal of 2 bases from V and 7 bases from J, the junction contained 4 bases not matched to a gene. The CDR3 is 14 residues long. The full variable domain, in which reference TRBV19 and TRBJ2-1 provide the parts outside the CDR3, is DGGITQSPKYLFRKEGQNVTLSCEQNLNHDAMYWYRQDPGQGLRLIYYSQIVNDFQKGDIAEGYSVSREKKESFPLTVTSAQKNPTAFYLCASSIQGAANEQFFGPGTRLTVL.

The V call is TRBV3-1 (or the pseudogene TRBV3-2), the J call TRBJ1-1; D is ambiguous. The length of the CDR3 is 14 residues. CDR1 and CDR2 from the germline V gene are LGHDT and YNNKEL (reference sequence). V was pared by 0 bases and J by 2 bases, with 7 bases between. CDR3 sequence (DNA): TGTGCCAGCAGCCAAGAAGTCGGAAACACTGAAGCTTTCTTT. Encoded protein: CASSQEVGNTEAFF.